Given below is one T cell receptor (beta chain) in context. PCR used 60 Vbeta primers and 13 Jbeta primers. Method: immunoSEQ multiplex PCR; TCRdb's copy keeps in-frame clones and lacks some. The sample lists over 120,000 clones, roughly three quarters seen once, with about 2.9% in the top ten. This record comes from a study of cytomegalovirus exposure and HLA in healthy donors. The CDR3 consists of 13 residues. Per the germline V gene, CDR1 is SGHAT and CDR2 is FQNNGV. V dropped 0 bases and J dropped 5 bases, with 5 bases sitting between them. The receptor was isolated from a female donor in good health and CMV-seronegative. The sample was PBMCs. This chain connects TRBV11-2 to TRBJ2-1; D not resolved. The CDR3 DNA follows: TGTGCCAGCAGCTTAGACGGTCACAATGAGCAGTTCTTC. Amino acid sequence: CASSLDGHNEQFF.